The 30 T cell receptor beta chains presented below share a single source sample, sequenced in a study of response to subunit inactivated influenza vaccine. One entry per CDR3 protein results from TCRdb running MiXCR on the RT-PCR reads. The profile shows about 540,000 distinct CDR3 sequences, roughly 23% of them singletons. These data were also reused for a study on T cells expressing NK-cell markers. As reported in that work: Production of TCR beta cDNA relied on 5'RACE template switching with UMIs.

Source: CD4+ T cells sorted from PBMCs, taken 12 days after vaccination. All receptors derive from a man aged 45-65 years who received an inactivated influenza vaccine.

The chain has TRBV29-1 and TRBJ2-3; D ambiguous. The CDR3 is made up of 12 amino acids. Trimming stripped 7 bases from V and 5 bases from J, with 13 bases between. Germline V CDR1 and CDR2: SQVTM, ANQGSEA. CDR3 protein: CSESPGGDTQYF. For the CDR3, the DNA is TGCAGCGAATCACCGGGCGGAGATACGCAGTATTTT.

The chain recombines TRBV7-9 with TRBJ2-1, with 10 bases matching TRBD2. This CDR3 region has 17 residues. Germline-derived CDR1 and CDR2 are SEHNR and FQNEAQ (reference sequence). Trimming at V came to 6 bases and at J to 3 bases, leaving 11 bases not matched to a gene. The CDR3 protein is CASSQRSGRAFYNEQFF. CDR3 sequence (DNA): TGTGCCAGCAGTCAAAGGAGCGGGAGGGCCTTCTACAATGAGCAGTTCTTC.

The V call is TRBV11-2, the J call TRBJ2-2, with D possibly called TRBD1 or TRBD2 (5 bases each). V was clipped by 6 bases and J by 6 bases, with 20 bases between them. The CDR3 consists of 16 residues. Germline V gene data show CDR1 as SGHAT and CDR2 as FQNNGV. The CDR3 protein is CASSDPPGPRAGELFF. The CDR3 DNA follows: TGTGCCAGCAGTGACCCGCCGGGACCCCGGGCCGGGGAGCTGTTTTTT.

In this sample, this clonotype turned up a few times. This rearrangement joins TRBV7-3 to TRBJ2-3; D not certain. Trimming stripped 5 bases from V and 1 base from J, with 10 bases between. CDR3 length: 14 residues. Germline assignment: CDR1 SGHTA and CDR2 FQGTGA. The CDR3 sequence: CASSTSTGTDTQYF. CDR3 sequence (DNA): TGTGCCAGCAGCACCTCGACTGGCACAGATACGCAGTATTTT.

This chain joins TRBV28 and TRBJ2-3, with 9 bases aligning to TRBD2. This CDR3 spans 17 amino acids. Germline lookup yields CDR1 MDHEN and CDR2 SYDVKM. J was trimmed by 4 bases and V by 6 bases; bases with no gene match: 14. In DNA form, the CDR3 reads TGTGCCAGCAGCAGATCGGTCTCGCGGGGGGGCCCAGATACGCAGTATTTT. Translating gives CASSRSVSRGGPDTQYF.

This clonotype has a handful of counts. This rearrangement joins TRBV4-2 to TRBJ2-1; 9 bases map to TRBD1. The CDR3 has 15 residues. The V gene end was trimmed by 0 bases and the J gene end by 6 bases; junction bases not matched to a gene: 3. Germline-derived CDR1 and CDR2 are LGHNA and YNFKEQ. The CDR3 region is CASSQEETGGNEQFF. CDR3 DNA: TGTGCCAGCAGCCAAGAGGAGACAGGGGGCAATGAGCAGTTCTTC.

The gene calls are TRBV3-1 and TRBJ2-3; TRBD2 is a possible D gene (6 bases). The CDR3 has 16 amino acids. In germline, CDR1 is LGHDT, CDR2 YNNKEL (reference sequence). Trimming took off 4 bases at V and 0 bases at J, with 14 bases between the two ends. This CDR3 is CASSLASVTSTDTQYF. The CDR3 nucleotides are TGTGCCAGCAGCCTCGCTAGCGTCACTAGCACAGATACGCAGTATTTT.

This clonotype was seen at least ten times. V usage is TRBV5-5 and J usage is TRBJ1-5; TRBD1 agrees at 8 bases. The germline V gene encodes CDR1 SGHKS and CDR2 YYEKEE (reference sequence). This CDR3 is built from 15 residues. Germline trimming cut 4 bases from V and 0 bases from J; bases unmatched to any gene: 3. The CDR3: CASSRTGGSNQPQHF. The CDR3, as DNA: TGTGCCAGCAGCCGAACAGGGGGTAGCAATCAGCCCCAGCATTTT.

The chain couples TRBV28 to TRBJ2-1; possibly TRBD1 or TRBD2 for D (6 bases each). With 6 bases removed from V and 0 bases from J, the gap between germline ends came to 12 bases. Germline CDR1 reads MDHEN; CDR2 reads SYDVKM. This CDR3 comprises 15 residues. The CDR3: CASRFGGGSYNEQFF. CDR3 nucleotides: TGTGCCAGCAGATTTGGAGGGGGCTCCTACAATGAGCAGTTCTTC.

This clonotype was seen many times. This chain connects TRBV28 to TRBJ1-2; D perhaps matches TRBD1 (6 bases). V lost 1 base and J lost 2, with 8 bases in between. This CDR3 contains 14 residues. CDR1 and CDR2 (germline): MDHEN, SYDVKM. The CDR3 DNA reads TGTGCCAGCAGTTTATCTGACAGGAACTATGGCTACACCTTC. This translates into CASSLSDRNYGYTF.

The chain links TRBV29-1 to TRBJ2-2; D could derive from TRBD1 or TRBD2 (5 bases each). In germline, CDR1 is SQVTM, CDR2 ANQGSEA. The CDR3 extends over 13 amino acids. In DNA form, the CDR3 reads TGCAGTGTTCAGAGGGGTACCACCGGGGAGCTGTTTTTT. It codes for CSVQRGTTGELFF.

This clonotype was observed a handful of times. The gene calls are TRBV18 and TRBJ1-5; D uncertain. Germline V gives CDR1 KGHSH, CDR2 LQKENI. The ends were cut back, 3 bases at V and 2 bases at J, with 8 bases in the middle. The CDR3 runs to 14 residues. The CDR3 protein is CASSPARGNQPQHF. The CDR3 coding sequence is TGTGCCAGCTCACCTGCGCGGGGCAATCAGCCCCAGCATTTT.

This sequence joins TRBV5-1 and TRBJ2-7, with D perhaps TRBD2 (6 bases). The V gene lost 3 bases and the J gene lost 5 bases, with 15 bases spanning the gap. The germline gives CDR1 SGHRS, CDR2 YFSETQ. This CDR3 is 14 amino acids long. The CDR3 protein is CASSSRAREDEQYF. The CDR3 coding sequence is TGCGCCAGCAGCTCCAGGGCTAGGGAGGACGAGCAGTACTTC.

This clonotype came up a few times. This rearrangement joins TRBV12-3 or TRBV12-4 to TRBJ2-2, with 8 positions matching TRBD1. V trimming: 6 bases; J trimming: 5 bases; junction bases outside the gene matches: 8. This CDR3 is built from 15 residues. CDR3 in amino acids: CASRSGTGGTGELFF. In nucleotides, the CDR3 is TGTGCCAGCAGATCCGGGACAGGAGGGACCGGGGAGCTGTTTTTT.

This clonotype was counted only a few times. This rearrangement joins TRBV4-3 to TRBJ2-1; weak D call: TRBD1 (6 bases). The CDR3 sequence is 17 residues long. Germline CDR1 reads LGHNA; CDR2 reads YSLEER. Between the trimmed V and J ends, which lost 0 bases and 2 bases, there was a span of 14 bases. CDR3 amino acids: CASSQDMGARPYNEQFF. CDR3 bases: TGCGCCAGCAGCCAAGATATGGGGGCACGGCCCTACAATGAGCAGTTCTTC.

The chain has TRBV20-1 and TRBJ2-5; the match to TRBD2 covers 7 bases. V lost 6 bases and J lost 4; bases outside the gene matches: 14. Germline CDR1 is DFQATT and CDR2 is SNEGSKA (reference sequence). The CDR3 is 15 amino acids. CDR3 DNA sequence: TGCAGTGCCGAAACCCTGGGGGGGGTAAGAGAGACCCAGTACTTC. It is translated as CSAETLGGVRETQYF.

This clonotype was detected a few times. V and J are TRBV27 and TRBJ2-5; weak D call: TRBD2 (6 bases). In germline, CDR1 is MNHEY, CDR2 SMNVEV (reference sequence). The CDR3 length is 16 residues. V lost 4 bases and J 2 bases, leaving 17 bases between the germline ends. The CDR3 sequence: CASSSYGTPQQETQYF. The CDR3 nucleotides read TGTGCCAGCAGTTCTTACGGGACTCCCCAACAAGAGACCCAGTACTTC.

This clonotype occurred a few times. The chain couples TRBV7-8 to TRBJ1-1, with unresolved D. The CDR3 sequence is 14 residues long. Germline CDR1 reads SGHVS; CDR2 reads FQNEAQ. V was trimmed by 4 bases and J by 4 bases, leaving 13 bases between them. This CDR3 reads CASSSQTWGTEAFF. The DNA of the CDR3 is TGTGCCAGCAGCTCACAAACATGGGGCACTGAAGCTTTCTTT.

This clonotype came up a few times. The chain joins TRBV20-1 to TRBJ2-3; 7 nucleotides agree with TRBD2. The CDR3 runs 13 residues. V was clipped by 7 bases and J by 3 bases; unmatched bases: 7. Germline V CDR1 and CDR2: DFQATT, SNEGSKA (reference sequence). The CDR3 is CSGGSGRTDTQYF. The DNA for the CDR3 is TGCAGTGGTGGTAGCGGGCGGACAGATACGCAGTATTTT.

The rearrangement links TRBV20-1 to TRBJ2-5; possibly TRBD1 or TRBD2 for D (5 bases each). Looked up from germline, CDR1 is DFQATT and CDR2 is SNEGSKA (reference sequence). V shed 6 bases and J shed 1 base, with 12 bases lying between them. The CDR3 spans 13 residues. The DNA for the CDR3 is TGCAGTGCGCCGGGGACGGGCCAAGAGACCCAGTACTTC. Its protein product is CSAPGTGQETQYF.

On this clonotype itself: The junction departs from the called germline gene at one end, perhaps through a read error. V gene TRBV7-8 combines with J gene TRBJ2-2; D gene uncertain. This CDR3 is built from 14 residues. Germline V CDR1 and CDR2: SGHVS, FQNEAQ. This CDR3 reads CASSLGVQAGELFF. In DNA form, the CDR3 reads TGTGCCAGCAGCTTAGGGGTGCAGGCCGGAGAGCTGTTTTTT.

The chain recombines TRBV20-1 with TRBJ2-7; 9 bases match TRBD2. CDR1 is DFQATT, CDR2 SNEGSKA, per germline (reference sequence). Trimming at V came to 3 bases and at J to 0 bases, leaving 6 bases not matched to a gene. The CDR3 extends over 15 amino acids. The CDR3 protein is CSAREFSGSSYEQYF. In DNA, the CDR3 is TGCAGTGCTAGGGAATTTAGCGGGAGCTCCTACGAGCAGTACTTC.

This clonotype occurred once. V gene TRBV4-2 combines with J gene TRBJ2-5, with 12 bases that match TRBD2. The V gene's germline CDR1 is LGHNA and CDR2 YNFKEQ. The CDR3 sequence is 15 residues long. V lost 1 base and J lost 7; bases outside the gene matches: 4. The CDR3 reads CASSQGTSGAGTQYF. The CDR3 DNA reads TGTGCCAGCAGCCAAGGGACTAGCGGGGCCGGGACCCAGTACTTC.

Regarding this clonotype: A read error may explain this, as a much larger clone is one base away. Here the CDR3 omits its conserved ending phenylalanine or tryptophan, so a read error is the likely source. The chain carries TRBV29-1 and TRBJ2-1; D is perhaps TRBD1 (6 bases). Germline lookup yields CDR1 SQVTM and CDR2 ANQGSEA. The CDR3 has 13 amino acids. V lost 4 bases and J lost 0, with 7 bases in between. CDR3 protein: CSVGRGSYNEQFL. CDR3 DNA: TGCAGCGTTGGCAGGGGCTCCTACAATGAGCAGTTCCTC.

This chain joins TRBV20-1 and TRBJ2-2; possibly TRBD1 for D (5 bases). This CDR3 contains 11 residues. Germline CDR1 and CDR2: DFQATT and SNEGSKA (reference sequence). V lost 6 bases and J lost 6, with 8 bases in between. The CDR3 sequence: CSAYRPGELFF. Written as DNA, the CDR3 is TGCAGTGCATACAGGCCCGGGGAGCTGTTTTTT.

This chain uses TRBV11-2 with TRBJ2-3, with D possibly being TRBD1 (5 bases). The germline V gene encodes CDR1 SGHAT and CDR2 FQNNGV. V lost 5 bases and J lost 0, with 12 bases in between. The CDR3 extends over 15 amino acids. CDR3: CASSLGRPSTDTQYF. The CDR3 DNA sequence: TGTGCCAGCAGCCTGGGGCGTCCTAGCACAGATACGCAGTATTTT.

The chain couples TRBV7-2 to TRBJ2-1; 7 nucleotides align to TRBD1. The CDR3 sequence is 16 residues long. Germline V gene lookup returns CDR1 SGHTA and CDR2 FQGNSA. Trimming removed 4 bases from V and 4 bases from J; junction bases left unmatched: 10. This CDR3 reads CASSSRAGTVYNEQFF. For the CDR3, the DNA is TGTGCCAGCAGCTCTAGGGCCGGGACAGTATACAATGAGCAGTTCTTC.

This sequence joins TRBV6-2 or TRBV6-3 and TRBJ2-7; D is undetermined. Trimming took 6 bases from V and 3 from J, leaving 12 bases between them. CDR1 is MNHEY and CDR2 is SVGEGT in the germline V gene. The CDR3 spans 13 residues. CDR3 protein: CASSNGMSYEQYF. CDR3 nucleotide sequence: TGTGCCAGCAGCAACGGTATGAGCTACGAGCAGTACTTC.

This clonotype was counted a few times. The chain has TRBV20-1 and TRBJ1-6; the D is unclear. The CDR3 is 13 amino acids. The V end was cut by 3 bases, the J end by 7 bases, with 10 bases between. Per the germline V gene, CDR1 is DFQATT and CDR2 is SNEGSKA (reference sequence). CDR3: CSASTSGNSPLHF. CDR3 in DNA: TGCAGTGCTAGTACATCTGGGAATTCACCCCTCCACTTT.

The V and J genes are TRBV7-3 and TRBJ1-4, with 8 bases identical to TRBD1. Germline V gives CDR1 SGHTA, CDR2 FQGTGA. The CDR3 runs 20 residues. Trimming at V came to 0 bases and at J to 5 bases, leaving 17 bases not matched to a gene. DNA for the CDR3: TGTGCCAGCAGCTTAACGGTACTCAGGGGGCACCGTCCACACAATGAAAAACTGTTTTTT. The encoded protein is CASSLTVLRGHRPHNEKLFF. Looking up the rest from reference TRBV7-3 and TRBJ1-4 gives the full variable domain: GAGVSQTPSNKVTEKGKYVELRCDPISGHTALYWYRQSLGQGPEFLIYFQGTGAADDSGLPNDRFFAVRPEGSVSTLKIQRTERGDSAVYLCASSLTVLRGHRPHNEKLFFGSGTQLSVL.